Listed below are T cell receptor beta chains from one sample, sequenced in a study of cytotoxic CD8 clonotypes in ibrutinib-treated CLL. Some clones are missing from TCRdb's copy, which holds only in-frame ones; the method was immunoSEQ multiplex PCR. The sample contains 150,000 or so clones, about 84% of which appear only once. The sample here was PBMCs, taken after 24 months of ibrutinib treatment. These receptors were taken from a human donor with chronic lymphocytic leukemia. CDR3s include the opening cysteine and the closing phenylalanine or tryptophan. The order of the fields is clone size, D gene, V gene, J gene, CDR3 protein, CDR3 DNA. D genes are given only for firm matches. The size entry is marked missing in some rows and otherwise reads once, few, many or a size class.

abundance: .; d_gene: .; v_gene: TRBV21-1; j_gene: TRBJ1-5; CDR3aa: CASSKESGGQPQHF; CDR3nt: TGTGCCAGCAGCAAAGAATCGGGGGGTCAGCCCCAGCATTTT
abundance: .; d_gene: TRBD2; v_gene: TRBV7-2; j_gene: TRBJ2-5; CDR3aa: CASRDGGSETQYF; CDR3nt: TGTGCCAGCAGGGACGGCGGGAGCGAGACCCAGTACTTC
abundance: few; d_gene: TRBD1; v_gene: TRBV7-9; j_gene: TRBJ1-5; CDR3aa: CASSLALGQGSDQPQHF; CDR3nt: TGTGCCAGCAGCTTAGCCTTGGGACAGGGGAGCGATCAGCCCCAGCATTTT
abundance: .; d_gene: .; v_gene: TRBV5-5; j_gene: TRBJ2-5; CDR3aa: CASSTGGQETQYF; CDR3nt: TGTGCCAGCAGCACTGGGGGCCAAGAGACCCAGTACTTC
abundance: .; d_gene: .; v_gene: TRBV29-1; j_gene: TRBJ1-2; CDR3aa: CSVVEGYSYGYTF; CDR3nt: TGCAGCGTTGTTGAAGGTTACTCCTATGGCTACACCTTC
abundance: .; d_gene: .; v_gene: TRBV2; j_gene: TRBJ2-3; CDR3aa: CASSVGTDTQYF; CDR3nt: TGTGCCAGCAGTGTTGGCACAGATACGCAGTATTTT
abundance: .; d_gene: .; v_gene: TRBV9; j_gene: TRBJ2-3; CDR3aa: CASSFRGNWEDTQYF; CDR3nt: TGTGCCAGCAGCTTCCGGGGGAACTGGGAAGATACGCAGTATTTT
abundance: .; d_gene: TRBD1; v_gene: TRBV5-5; j_gene: TRBJ2-7; CDR3aa: CASSLDRGPIQYF; CDR3nt: TGTGCCAGCAGCTTGGACAGGGGACCTATTCAGTACTTC
abundance: once; d_gene: .; v_gene: TRBV7-8; j_gene: TRBJ1-1; CDR3aa: CASSLNTEAFF; CDR3nt: TGTGCCAGCAGCTTAAACACTGAAGCTTTCTTT
abundance: few; d_gene: .; v_gene: TRBV27; j_gene: TRBJ2-3; CDR3aa: CASSSRDYLGDTQYF; CDR3nt: TGTGCCAGCAGTTCTAGGGATTATTTAGGAGATACGCAGTATTTT
abundance: .; d_gene: TRBD2; v_gene: TRBV10-3; j_gene: TRBJ2-3; CDR3aa: CAIRAGTSGTDTQYF; CDR3nt: TGTGCCATCAGAGCCGGGACTAGCGGGACAGATACGCAGTATTTT
abundance: .; d_gene: TRBD2; v_gene: TRBV4-3; j_gene: TRBJ2-1; CDR3aa: CASSHLSGLVNEQFF; CDR3nt: TGCGCCAGCAGCCATCTTAGCGGGTTGGTCAATGAGCAGTTCTTC
abundance: .; d_gene: TRBD1; v_gene: TRBV27; j_gene: TRBJ1-1; CDR3aa: CASKRQGANTEAFF; CDR3nt: TGTGCCAGCAAGCGACAGGGAGCGAACACTGAAGCTTTCTTT
abundance: .; d_gene: TRBD1; v_gene: TRBV7-8; j_gene: TRBJ2-2; CDR3aa: CASSLGDRAGTGELFF; CDR3nt: TGTGCCAGCAGCTTAGGGGACAGGGCCGGTACCGGGGAGCTGTTTTTT
abundance: .; d_gene: .; v_gene: TRBV28; j_gene: TRBJ2-7; CDR3aa: CASSLVQGEGEQYF; CDR3nt: TGTGCCAGCAGTTTGGTGCAGGGAGAAGGCGAGCAGTACTTC
abundance: once; d_gene: TRBD1; v_gene: TRBV9; j_gene: TRBJ1-1; CDR3aa: CASSVTGAVGTEAFF; CDR3nt: TGTGCCAGCAGCGTTACAGGGGCCGTGGGCACTGAAGCTTTCTTT
abundance: .; d_gene: .; v_gene: TRBV5-1; j_gene: TRBJ1-1; CDR3aa: CASSTDKNTEAFF; CDR3nt: TGCGCCAGCAGCACAGACAAAAACACTGAAGCTTTCTTT
abundance: .; d_gene: TRBD1; v_gene: TRBV18; j_gene: TRBJ1-4; CDR3aa: CASSSRQGGTNEKLFF; CDR3nt: TGTGCCAGCTCAAGCCGACAGGGCGGGACTAATGAAAAACTGTTTTTT
abundance: once; d_gene: .; v_gene: TRBV5-6; j_gene: TRBJ1-1; CDR3aa: CASSAPGGLTEAFF; CDR3nt: TGTGCCAGCAGCGCGCCCGGGGGTCTGACTGAAGCTTTCTTT
abundance: .; d_gene: TRBD1; v_gene: TRBV9; j_gene: TRBJ1-1; CDR3aa: CASSVGQGRLANTEAFF; CDR3nt: TGTGCCAGCAGCGTTGGACAGGGAAGGCTGGCGAACACTGAAGCTTTCTTT
abundance: .; d_gene: .; v_gene: TRBV7-8; j_gene: TRBJ1-5; CDR3aa: CASSRGSNQPQHF; CDR3nt: TGTGCCAGCAGCAGGGGAAGCAATCAGCCCCAGCATTTT
abundance: .; d_gene: .; v_gene: TRBV7-2; j_gene: TRBJ1-3; CDR3aa: CASSLVRAGNTIYF; CDR3nt: TGTGCCAGCAGCTTAGTCAGGGCCGGAAACACCATATATTTT
abundance: few; d_gene: .; v_gene: TRBV20-1; j_gene: TRBJ1-1; CDR3aa: CSASLNTEAFF; CDR3nt: TGCAGTGCTTCGTTGAACACTGAAGCTTTCTTT
abundance: .; d_gene: .; v_gene: TRBV9; j_gene: TRBJ1-2; CDR3aa: CASSGNFSGATYGYTF; CDR3nt: TGTGCCAGCAGCGGTAATTTTTCAGGAGCCACCTATGGCTACACCTTC
abundance: few; d_gene: TRBD2; v_gene: TRBV15; j_gene: TRBJ2-1; CDR3aa: CATSRDLSGTPPSYNEQFF; CDR3nt: TGTGCCACCAGCAGAGATCTTAGCGGGACGCCGCCGTCCTACAATGAGCAGTTCTTC
abundance: .; d_gene: .; v_gene: TRBV6-6; j_gene: TRBJ1-1; CDR3aa: CATLQGRGVGTEAFF; CDR3nt: TGTGCCACCCTCCAGGGGAGGGGAGTGGGCACTGAAGCTTTCTTT
abundance: .; d_gene: .; v_gene: TRBV20-1; j_gene: TRBJ2-1; CDR3aa: CSARAPYGQFF; CDR3nt: TGCAGTGCTAGAGCCCCCTACGGGCAGTTCTTC
abundance: .; d_gene: .; v_gene: TRBV5-8; j_gene: TRBJ2-1; CDR3aa: CASSLGHYNEQFF; CDR3nt: TGTGCCAGCAGCTTGGGTCACTACAATGAGCAGTTCTTC